The 18 T cell receptor beta chains below all came from one sample that was sequenced in a study of PD-1 blockade in classical Hodgkin lymphoma. Here immunoSEQ multiplex PCR was the method, and the copy in TCRdb shows in-frame clones only, minus some. Here the sample spans 21,000 or so clones, around 80% being singletons. The patients all showed relapse after autologous stem cell transplantation, while their brentuximab vedotin exposure varied. Sequences were derived from peripheral blood mononuclear cells (PBMCs), sampled before the second cycle of nivolumab. Receptor source: a human donor with classical Hodgkin lymphoma.

This rearrangement joins TRBV30 to TRBJ2-7; 7 nucleotides align to TRBD2. The CDR3 contains 15 residues. Trimming at V came to 1 base and at J to 5 bases, leaving 11 bases not matched to a gene. The germline CDR1 and CDR2 sequences are GTSNPN and SVGIG (reference sequence). The CDR3 spells CAWSAVGGSMNEQYF. The CDR3, as DNA: TGTGCCTGGAGTGCCGTAGGCGGGAGTATGAACGAGCAGTACTTC.

The rearrangement joins TRBV19 to TRBJ1-1; D is possibly TRBD1 (6 bases). Deletions cut 10 bases from V and 4 bases from J, with 22 bases between. The CDR3 runs 15 residues. Germline V gives CDR1 LNHDA, CDR2 SQIVND (reference sequence). CDR3 in DNA: TGTGCCACCGAAGTGGTGGGGGCGCTGGCCACTGAAGCTTTCTTT. Encoded protein: CATEVVGALATEAFF. Full variable domain (missing parts from reference TRBV19 and TRBJ1-1): DGGITQSPKYLFRKEGQNVTLSCEQNLNHDAMYWYRQDPGQGLRLIYYSQIVNDFQKGDIAEGYSVSREKKESFPLTVTSAQKNPTAFYLCATEVVGALATEAFFGQGTRLTVV.

The rearrangement links TRBV6-5 to TRBJ2-3; D is ambiguous. This CDR3 region has 14 residues. The V and J ends lost 1 base and 0 bases respectively, with 5 bases between them. Germline loops: CDR1 MNHEY, CDR2 SVGAGI. The DNA for the CDR3 is TGTGCCAGCAGTTACTTGCAGAGCACAGATACGCAGTATTTT. Translated, it gives CASSYLQSTDTQYF.

This chain links TRBV7-2 with TRBJ1-2, with no clear D. V was cut by 1 base and J by 4 bases, with 10 bases left in between. The length of the CDR3 is 14 residues. Germline-derived CDR1 and CDR2 are SGHTA and FQGNSA. CDR3 residues: CASSLDAAAYGYTF. As DNA, the CDR3 is TGTGCCAGCAGCTTAGATGCTGCGGCCTATGGCTACACCTTC.

The chain is built from TRBV5-1 and TRBJ2-1, with D maybe TRBD1 (6 bases). Trimming took 2 bases from V and 8 from J, leaving 11 bases between them. The CDR3 totals 13 residues. The germline V gene encodes CDR1 SGHRS and CDR2 YFSETQ. CDR3 sequence: CASSLTTGHEQFF. CDR3 nucleotides: TGCGCCAGCAGCTTAACGACAGGCCATGAGCAGTTCTTC.

This clone was observed a single time. This chain uses TRBV4-3 with TRBJ2-3; D unclear. This CDR3 comprises 18 residues. Germline-derived CDR1 and CDR2 are LGHNA and YSLEER. V shed 0 bases and J shed 2 bases, with 18 bases lying between them. CDR3 in amino acids: CASSQEWQDITYTDTQYF. In nucleotides, the CDR3 is TGCGCCAGCAGCCAAGAATGGCAGGATATTACCTACACAGATACGCAGTATTTT.

The V and J genes are TRBV2 and TRBJ2-6; 8 bases match TRBD1. With 2 bases clipped from V and 3 bases from J, the junction kept 9 bases outside the gene matches. CDR3 size: 18 residues. The germline CDR1 and CDR2 sequences are SNHLY and FYNNEI. Written as DNA, the CDR3 is TGTGCCAGCAGTGAATGGGACAGGCCCTCGAGTGGGGCCAACGTCCTGACTTTC. Amino acid sequence: CASSEWDRPSSGANVLTF.

Regarding this clone: With a far larger clone one base away, a read error is the likely cause. The chain joins TRBV6-5 to TRBJ1-1; a possible D gene is TRBD1 (6 bases). The germline V gene has CDR1 MNHEY and CDR2 SVGAGI. This CDR3 is built from 14 residues. The V and J ends lost 6 bases and 0 bases respectively, with 11 bases between them. The CDR3 reads CASRTGTLNTEAFF. The CDR3 nucleotides read TGTGCCAGCAGGACCGGGACACTGAACACTGAAGCTTTCTTT.

CDR3 amino acids: CAGWGGTGELFF. CDR3 nucleotides: TGTGCTGGATGGGGCGGGACCGGGGAGCTGTTTTTT. The chain joins TRBV30 to TRBJ2-2, with D possibly being TRBD1 or TRBD2 (5 bases each). Per the germline V gene, CDR1 is GTSNPN and CDR2 is SVGIG (reference sequence). CDR3 length: 12 amino acids.

The chain joins TRBV21-1 to TRBJ2-2; no DNA check was done on the table's D call, TRBD2. TRBV21-1 is deemed a pseudogene. This CDR3 has 19 residues. DNA of the CDR3: TGTGCCAGCACAAAGACAGCCGCCCACGGCGGGGCGAACACCGGGGAGCTGTTTTTT. Translation: CASTKTAAHGGANTGELFF.

This chain links TRBV5-4 with TRBJ1-6; D is possibly TRBD1 (6 bases). The CDR3 extends over 15 amino acids. V was trimmed by 0 bases and J by 14 bases, leaving 18 bases between them. The germline gives CDR1 SGHNT, CDR2 YYREEE (reference sequence). CDR3 coding DNA: TGTGCCAGCAGCTTGGGGGCAGGGGCTGATTCGACCCTCCACTTT. It is translated as CASSLGAGADSTLHF.

A few counts support this clone. The rearrangement uses TRBV18 and TRBJ1-4; unclear D gene. Trimming stripped 3 bases from V and 4 bases from J, with 6 bases between. The germline CDR1 and CDR2 sequences are KGHSH and LQKENI. This CDR3 is built from 13 residues. The CDR3 loop is CASSPPGNEKLFF. CDR3 DNA: TGTGCCAGCTCACCGCCCGGTAATGAAAAACTGTTTTTT. The entire variable domain, with the rest obtained from reference TRBV18 and TRBJ1-4, is as follows: NAGVMQNPRHLVRRRGQEARLRCSPMKGHSHVYWYRQLPEEGLKFMVYLQKENIIDESGMPKERFSAEFPKEGPSILRIQQVVRGDSAAYFCASSPPGNEKLFFGSGTQLSVL.

V is TRBV5-6 and J is TRBJ2-3, with D perhaps matching TRBD1 (6 bases). V lost 2 bases, J lost 2 bases, and 9 bases lay in between. This CDR3 contains 14 residues. Looked up from germline, CDR1 is SGHDT and CDR2 is YYEEEE. For the CDR3, the DNA is TGTGCCAGCAGCTTACAGGGCCCCACAGATACGCAGTATTTT. This encodes CASSLQGPTDTQYF.

The chain employs TRBV12-5 and TRBJ2-1; 8 bases align to TRBD2. V shed 4 bases, J shed 2 bases, and the junction held 4 bases outside the gene matches. The germline CDR1 and CDR2 sequences are LGHNT and FRNRAP. This CDR3 comprises 15 residues. CDR3 residues: CASGSGRVTYNEQFF. CDR3 in DNA: TGTGCTAGTGGTTCCGGGAGGGTCACCTACAATGAGCAGTTCTTC.

The chain recombines TRBV14 with TRBJ2-7, with D hard to call. The CDR3 spans 13 residues. The V and J ends lost 2 bases and 7 bases respectively, with 12 bases between them. CDR1 is SGHDN, CDR2 FVKESK, per germline. CDR3 residues: CASSQFVAGEQYF. CDR3 DNA: TGTGCCAGCAGCCAATTTGTGGCTGGGGAGCAGTACTTC.

The gene calls are TRBV4-1 and TRBJ2-5, with D possibly being TRBD2 (6 bases). Germline V lookup: CDR1 MGHRA, CDR2 YSYEKL. V was clipped by 0 bases and J by 5 bases, with 10 bases between them. This CDR3 is built from 14 residues. The CDR3: CASSQEEGRETQYF. The CDR3 nucleotides are TGCGCCAGCAGCCAAGAGGAGGGTAGGGAGACCCAGTACTTC.

The chain joins TRBV15 to TRBJ1-6, with 8 bases identical to TRBD1. CDR1 and CDR2 from the germline V gene are LNHNV and YYDKDF (reference sequence). This CDR3 comprises 15 residues. V trimming: 5 bases; J trimming: 7 bases; junction bases outside the gene matches: 7. In nucleotides, the CDR3 is TGTGCCACCAGCCTGAGGGACAGGCGGAATTCACCCCTCCACTTT. It encodes CATSLRDRRNSPLHF.

This clone was seen more than once but under ten times. V and J are TRBV7-9 and TRBJ2-5; no clear D gene. The germline V gene has CDR1 SEHNR and CDR2 FQNEAQ (reference sequence). Trimming stripped 4 bases from V and 1 base from J, with 19 bases between. The CDR3 contains 17 residues. The CDR3 is CASSSLAVAVLQETQYF. In DNA, the CDR3 is TGTGCCAGCAGCTCCCTGGCAGTGGCGGTACTCCAAGAGACCCAGTACTTC.